Following are 18 T cell receptor beta chains from one sample sequenced in a study of cytomegalovirus exposure and HLA in healthy donors listed by TCRdb under 2017. The library was produced with the immunoSEQ multiplex PCR assay. For the multiplex PCR, a mixture combining 60 forward primers for TCR Vbeta segments and 13 reverse primers for TCR Jbeta segments was used. TCRdb took over this immuneACCESS table, retaining in-frame rearrangements with V and J assigned. Such tables are incomplete; in checked studies, under half of the missing clones stem from an unresolved V gene, and the remainder is unexplained. For this sample there are some 170,000 clones; 79% appear just once. The ten top clones hold 2.1% of the sample. The sequenced sample consisted of PBMCs. The receptors were gathered from a middle-aged man in good health and CMV-seronegative.

V and J are TRBV5-8 and TRBJ1-4; D is possibly TRBD1 (5 bases). The CDR3 is made up of 15 amino acids. The germline V and J ends were trimmed by 4 bases and 0 bases, with 10 bases remaining between them. Germline-derived CDR1 and CDR2 are SGHTS and YDEGEE. DNA of the CDR3: TGTGCCAGCAGCGGAGGGACTGCAACTAATGAAAAACTGTTTTTT. Translated, it gives CASSGGTATNEKLFF.

This rearrangement joins TRBV27 to TRBJ2-3, with TRBD2 matching 7 bases. The CDR3 is made up of 13 amino acids. The germline gives CDR1 MNHEY, CDR2 SMNVEV (reference sequence). Losses at the gene ends were 7 bases for V and 6 bases for J; bases not matched to a gene: 7. CDR3 sequence reads: CASNSGGSDTQYF. CDR3 in DNA: TGTGCCAGCAACTCGGGGGGTAGCGATACGCAGTATTTT.

The sample holds a few counts of this clone. This chain joins TRBV19 and TRBJ2-2; a possible D gene is TRBD2 (5 bases). V lost 6 bases, J lost 6 bases, and 14 bases lay in between. In germline, CDR1 is LNHDA, CDR2 SQIVND (reference sequence). CDR3 length equals 14 residues. This CDR3 reads CASRLVADAGELFF. DNA for the CDR3: TGTGCCAGTAGACTAGTCGCAGACGCCGGGGAGCTGTTTTTT.

The chain combines TRBV14 with TRBJ2-2, with D hard to call. This CDR3 comprises 14 residues. V lost 0 bases, J lost 4 bases, and 6 bases lay in between. Germline V CDR1 and CDR2: SGHDN, FVKESK. The CDR3 DNA sequence: TGTGCCAGCAGCCAAGATCTTGTCACCGGGGAGCTGTTTTTT. Translating gives CASSQDLVTGELFF. Using reference TRBV14 and TRBJ2-2 for the parts outside the CDR3, the full variable domain is EAGVTQFPSHSVIEKGQTVTLRCDPISGHDNLYWYRRVMGKEIKFLLHFVKESKQDESGMPNNRFLAERTGGTYSTLKVQPAELEDSGVYFCASSQDLVTGELFFGEGSRLTVL.

The chain combines TRBV19 with TRBJ2-3; 8 bases map to TRBD2. Germline-derived CDR1 and CDR2 are LNHDA and SQIVND (reference sequence). The junction had 12 bases not matched to a gene; V was cut back by 6 bases and J by 10 bases. CDR3 length equals 14 residues. CDR3 protein: CASSTAAGGGAQYF. In DNA, the CDR3 is TGTGCCAGTAGCACTGCCGCGGGAGGCGGGGCGCAGTATTTT.

This rearrangement joins TRBV9 to TRBJ2-1; D is uncertain. CDR1 SGDLS and CDR2 YYNGEE come from the germline V gene. The CDR3 consists of 13 residues. V was clipped by 0 bases and J by 9 bases, with 10 bases between them. This CDR3 reads CASSVDGGGEQFF. The CDR3 DNA is TGTGCCAGCAGCGTAGACGGCGGTGGTGAGCAGTTCTTC.

The V call is TRBV7-2, the J call TRBJ2-7; a possible D gene is TRBD2 (6 bases). Trimming stripped 11 bases from V and 2 bases from J, with 13 bases between. Germline V CDR1 and CDR2: SGHTA, FQGNSA. The CDR3 loop spans 12 amino acids. CDR3 bases: TGTGCCTCCGGACGGGGGACCTACGAGCAGTACTTC. It translates to CASGRGTYEQYF. Full variable domain (missing parts from reference TRBV7-2 and TRBJ2-7): GAGVSQSPSNKVTEKGKDVELRCDPISGHTALYWYRQSLGQGLEFLIYFQGNSAPDKSGLPSDRFSAERTGGSVSTLTIQRTQQEDSAVYLCASGRGTYEQYFGPGTRLTVT.

Regarding this clone: The sample contains more than one DNA sequence encoding this CDR3. This chain connects TRBV28 to TRBJ1-5; 7 bases line up with TRBD1. CDR3 length equals 15 residues. With 1 base clipped from V and 1 base from J, the junction kept 1 base outside the gene matches. The germline V gene encodes CDR1 MDHEN and CDR2 SYDVKM. This CDR3 is CASSLSGGSNQPQHF. Here the CDR3 DNA reads TGTGCCAGCAGTTTATCAGGGGGGAGCAATCAGCCCCAGCATTTT.

This clone has only one observation. The rearrangement uses TRBV5-1 and TRBJ1-4; 10 nucleotides agree with TRBD1. CDR1 is SGHRS and CDR2 is YFSETQ in the germline V gene. V trimming: 2 bases; J trimming: 7 bases; junction bases outside the gene matches: 5. The CDR3 totals 15 residues. The CDR3 protein is CASSFRQGAGEKLFF. Here the CDR3 DNA reads TGCGCCAGCAGCTTCAGACAGGGGGCGGGTGAAAAACTGTTTTTT.

The chain is built from TRBV7-2 and TRBJ1-6, with 8 bases fitting TRBD1. V lost 5 bases to trimming and J lost 8 bases; unmatched junction nucleotides: 8. Germline assignment: CDR1 SGHTA and CDR2 FQGNSA. The CDR3 has 15 amino acids. The CDR3 reads CASSPAGGLYSPLHF. The CDR3 DNA reads TGTGCCAGCAGCCCCGCAGGGGGCTTATATTCACCCCTCCACTTT.

The chain uses TRBV7-6 and TRBJ1-1, with no clear D. Trimming cost V 0 bases and J 1 base, with 6 bases left between them. Germline lookup yields CDR1 SGHVS and CDR2 FNYEAQ. The CDR3 is 14 residues long. The CDR3 region is CASSLAPGNTEAFF. The DNA for the CDR3 is TGTGCCAGCAGCTTAGCGCCCGGGAACACTGAAGCTTTCTTT.

V and J are TRBV19 and TRBJ2-1; TRBD2 agrees at 7 bases. Germline V CDR1 and CDR2: LNHDA, SQIVND (reference sequence). Trimming cost V 6 bases and J 4 bases; bases outside gene matches: 6. This CDR3 region has 14 residues. CDR3 DNA sequence: TGTGCCAGTAGCTTGAGCGGGATATACAATGAGCAGTTCTTC. This translates into CASSLSGIYNEQFF.

The chain recombines TRBV6-1 with TRBJ2-7; 9 bases line up with TRBD1. The CDR3 is 15 residues long. V lost 4 bases, J lost 2 bases, and 6 bases stayed unmatched. Looked up from germline, CDR1 is MNHNS and CDR2 is SASEGT. The CDR3 DNA is TGTGCCAGCAGTGCCCACCGGGACAGGGCCTACGAGCAGTACTTC. Translating it yields CASSAHRDRAYEQYF.

The V call is TRBV27, the J call TRBJ2-5; 10 nucleotides line up with TRBD2. The J call may be faulty, since TRBJ2-7 better matches the DNA end. Germline CDR1 and CDR2: MNHEY and SMNVEV (reference sequence). The CDR3 covers 15 residues. The CDR3 protein is CASQALAGTGYEQYF. CDR3 bases: TGTGCCAGCCAGGCACTAGCGGGAACGGGTTACGAGCAGTACTTC.

With regard to this clone: A junction boundary mismatches the germline segment, possibly from a read error. The V gene is TRBV29-1, the J gene TRBJ2-7; 11 nucleotides align to TRBD2. This CDR3 is 14 amino acids long. Germline CDR1 and CDR2: SQVTM and ANQGSEA. The CDR3 is CSVEGTSGAYEQYF. CDR3 DNA: TGCAGCGTGGAAGGGACTAGCGGAGCCTACGAGCAGTACTTC.

The chain joins TRBV28 to TRBJ2-3; 8 bases are shared with TRBD2. This CDR3 region has 14 residues. CDR1 MDHEN and CDR2 SYDVKM come from the germline V gene. V trimming: 8 bases; J trimming: 6 bases; junction bases outside the gene matches: 10. Here the CDR3 DNA reads TGTGCCAGCGCCGGGGGGGGAGCTGCGGATACGCAGTATTTT. Translated: CASAGGGAADTQYF.

V usage is TRBV28 and J usage is TRBJ1-5; 7 positions match TRBD1. This CDR3 has 16 residues. CDR1 MDHEN and CDR2 SYDVKM come from the germline V gene. V gave up 5 bases and J gave up 3 bases; unmatched junction bases: 10. The CDR3 spells CASSIRQGRTNQPQHF. DNA of the CDR3: TGTGCCAGCAGTATTAGACAGGGTAGGACCAATCAGCCCCAGCATTTT.

The CDR3 DNA follows: TGTGCCAGCTCACCCCAGGGCACATCCTACGAGCAGTACTTC. Encoded protein: CASSPQGTSYEQYF. The chain has TRBV18 and TRBJ2-7; weak D call: TRBD1 (5 bases). This CDR3 region has 14 residues. The V gene's germline CDR1 is KGHSH and CDR2 LQKENI. V was shortened by 3 bases and J by 1 base, with 10 bases between the two germline ends.